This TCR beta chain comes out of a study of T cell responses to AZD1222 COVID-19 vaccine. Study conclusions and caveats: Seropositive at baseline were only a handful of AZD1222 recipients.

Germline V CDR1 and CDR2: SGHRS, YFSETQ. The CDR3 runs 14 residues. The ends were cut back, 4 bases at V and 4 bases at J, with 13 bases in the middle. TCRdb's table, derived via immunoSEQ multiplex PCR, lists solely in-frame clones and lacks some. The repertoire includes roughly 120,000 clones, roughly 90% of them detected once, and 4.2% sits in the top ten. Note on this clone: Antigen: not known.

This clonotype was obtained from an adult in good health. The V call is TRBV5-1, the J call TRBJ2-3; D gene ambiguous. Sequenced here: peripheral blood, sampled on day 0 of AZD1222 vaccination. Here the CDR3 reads CASSPGRGADTQYF. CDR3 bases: TGCGCCAGCAGCCCGGGCCGTGGGGCAGATACGCAGTATTTT.